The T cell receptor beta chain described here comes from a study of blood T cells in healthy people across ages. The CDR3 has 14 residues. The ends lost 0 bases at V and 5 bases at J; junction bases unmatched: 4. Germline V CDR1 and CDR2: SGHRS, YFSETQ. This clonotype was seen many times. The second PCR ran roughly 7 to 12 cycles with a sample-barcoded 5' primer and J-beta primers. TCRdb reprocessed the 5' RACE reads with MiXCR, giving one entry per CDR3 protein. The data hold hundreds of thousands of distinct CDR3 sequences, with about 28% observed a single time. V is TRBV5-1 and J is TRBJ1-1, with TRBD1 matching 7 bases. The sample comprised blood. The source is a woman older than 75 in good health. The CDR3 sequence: CASSLAQGGTEAFF. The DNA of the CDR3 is TGCGCCAGCAGCTTGGCTCAGGGGGGGACTGAAGCTTTCTTT.